What follows describes a single TCR beta chain. Its antigen is unidentified. One junction end does not reproduce the germline sequence, and a read error may be involved. This record belongs to a study of cytotoxic CD8 clonotypes in ibrutinib-treated CLL. Study overall: Response material was collected after a median around 12 months of treatment, range 6 to 36. Among the samples, the mean was about 250,000 productive templates and roughly 96,000 productive rearrangements. Study-wide points: Public clonotypes, rarely seen, contracted or held steady on treatment. T-cell clonality at baseline went above that of age-matched healthy donors and rose and fell with circulating CD8+ T-cell counts.

The CDR3 is 15 amino acids. Germline V gene sequence: CDR1 MGHRA, CDR2 YSYEKL. Sequenced by immunoSEQ multiplex PCR; TCRdb stores in-frame clones only, minus some. The data show 150,000 or so clones, 70% to 90% seen once. J is TRBJ1-4 and V is TRBV4-1; tentatively, D is TRBD1 (5 bases). Sequencing was performed on PBMCs, taken at disease progression, from a patient treated with ibrutinib. This sequence was found in a human donor with chronic lymphocytic leukemia. The CDR3: CARSPGQATNEKLFF. In DNA form, the CDR3 reads TGCGCCAGAAGCCCCGGACAAGCAACTAATGAAAAACTGTTTTTT.